This TCR beta chain was captured in a study of T-cell memory formation after mild COVID-19. In TCRdb, the 5' RACE reads were re-called with MiXCR into one record per CDR3 protein. The sample has under 550,000 distinct CDR3 sequences, 15% to 20% seen once; the top ten hold around 12%. What was sequenced was PBMCs or a T cell subset sorted from them (not recorded which). The TCR comes from an adult woman who had mild COVID-19 (a few samples of this study predate the infection). Cell type and time point are not known.

This chain's CDR3 is CSVTGLRDEQFF. The CDR3 coding sequence is TGCAGCGTTACAGGGCTCCGGGATGAGCAGTTCTTC. The V and J genes are TRBV29-1 and TRBJ2-1; the D gene is possibly TRBD1 (6 bases). Germline lookup yields CDR1 SQVTM and CDR2 ANQGSEA. The ends were cut back, 5 bases at V and 8 bases at J, with 13 bases in the middle. This CDR3 is built from 12 residues.